This TCR beta chain emerged from a study of blood T cell repertoires in COVID-19. Study summary: PBMCs, B-cell-depleted T cells, or T cells were the source of the cDNA or gDNA that made up the material.

Membership in each cohort depended on participant-reported clinical history. The CDR3 has 15 residues. Deletions cut 3 bases from V and 0 bases from J, with 10 bases between. Germline V gene sequence: CDR1 SGHNT, CDR2 YYREEE (reference sequence). TCRdb's table, derived via immunoSEQ multiplex PCR, lists solely in-frame clones and lacks some. This table holds fewer than 250,000 clones, 88% found once. The origin of this receptor is a woman in her twenties or thirties who had been exposed to COVID-19. Input material: PBMCs or T cells enriched from blood (not recorded which). The chain uses TRBV5-4 and TRBJ2-1, with D possibly matching TRBD2 (5 bases). This CDR3 reads CASSSEGHSYNEQFF. The CDR3 DNA is TGTGCCAGCAGCTCTGAGGGCCACTCCTACAATGAGCAGTTCTTC.